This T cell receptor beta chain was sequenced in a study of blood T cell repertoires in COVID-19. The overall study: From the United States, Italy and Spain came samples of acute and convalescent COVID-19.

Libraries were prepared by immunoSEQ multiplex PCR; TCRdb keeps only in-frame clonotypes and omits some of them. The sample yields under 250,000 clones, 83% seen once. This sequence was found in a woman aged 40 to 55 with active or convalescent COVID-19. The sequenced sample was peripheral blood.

CDR3: CLQDREEEVLYGYTF. CDR3 in DNA: TGTCTCCAAGACAGGGAGGAGGAGGTTCTCTATGGCTACACCTTC. The chain uses TRBV27 and TRBJ1-2; 7 nucleotides agree with TRBD1. CDR1 is MNHEY and CDR2 is SMNVEV in the germline V gene (reference sequence). This CDR3 has 15 residues.